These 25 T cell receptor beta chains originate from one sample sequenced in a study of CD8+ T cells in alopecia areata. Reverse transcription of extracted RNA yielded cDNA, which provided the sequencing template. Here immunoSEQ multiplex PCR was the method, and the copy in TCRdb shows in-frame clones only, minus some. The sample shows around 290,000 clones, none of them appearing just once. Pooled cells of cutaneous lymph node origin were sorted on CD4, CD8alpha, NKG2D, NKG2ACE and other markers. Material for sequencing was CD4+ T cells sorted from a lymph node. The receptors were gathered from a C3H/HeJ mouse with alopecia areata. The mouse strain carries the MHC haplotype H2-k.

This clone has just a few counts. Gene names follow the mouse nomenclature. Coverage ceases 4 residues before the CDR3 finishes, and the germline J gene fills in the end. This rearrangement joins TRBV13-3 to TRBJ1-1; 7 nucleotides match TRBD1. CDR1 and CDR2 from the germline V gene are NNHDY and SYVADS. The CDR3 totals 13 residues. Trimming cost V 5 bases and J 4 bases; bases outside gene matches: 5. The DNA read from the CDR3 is TGTGCCAGCAGAACAGGGGAAGGCACA. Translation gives CASRTGEGT. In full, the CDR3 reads CASRTGEGTEVFF.

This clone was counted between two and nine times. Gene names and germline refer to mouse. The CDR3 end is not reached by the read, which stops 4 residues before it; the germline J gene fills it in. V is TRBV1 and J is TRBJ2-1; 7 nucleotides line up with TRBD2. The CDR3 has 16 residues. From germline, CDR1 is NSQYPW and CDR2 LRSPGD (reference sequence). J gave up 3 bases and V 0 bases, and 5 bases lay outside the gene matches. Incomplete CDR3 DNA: TGCACCTGCAGTGCAGATCGGCTGGGGGTCTATGCT. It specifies CTCSADRLGVYA. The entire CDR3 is CTCSADRLGVYAEQFF.

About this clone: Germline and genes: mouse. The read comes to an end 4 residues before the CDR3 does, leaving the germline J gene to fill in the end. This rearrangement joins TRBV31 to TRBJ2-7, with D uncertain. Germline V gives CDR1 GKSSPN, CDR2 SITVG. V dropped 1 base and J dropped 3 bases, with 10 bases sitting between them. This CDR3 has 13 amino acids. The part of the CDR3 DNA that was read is TGTGCCTGGAGTCCCAGTCAAAACTAT. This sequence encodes CAWSPSQNY. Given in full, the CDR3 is CAWSPSQNYEQYF. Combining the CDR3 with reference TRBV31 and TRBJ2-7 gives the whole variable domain AQTIHQWPVAEIKAVGSPLSLGCTIKGKSSPNLYWYWQATGGTLQQLFYSITVGQVESVVQLNLSASRPKDDQFILSTEKLLLSHSGFYLCAWSPSQNYEQYFGPGTRLTVL.

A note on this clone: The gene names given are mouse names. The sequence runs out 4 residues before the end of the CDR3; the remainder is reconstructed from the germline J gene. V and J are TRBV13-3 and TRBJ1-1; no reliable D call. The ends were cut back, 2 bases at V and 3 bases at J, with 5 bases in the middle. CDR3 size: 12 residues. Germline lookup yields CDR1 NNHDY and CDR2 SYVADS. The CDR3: CASSEQDTEVFF. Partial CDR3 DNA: TGTGCCAGCAGTGAGCAGGACACA.

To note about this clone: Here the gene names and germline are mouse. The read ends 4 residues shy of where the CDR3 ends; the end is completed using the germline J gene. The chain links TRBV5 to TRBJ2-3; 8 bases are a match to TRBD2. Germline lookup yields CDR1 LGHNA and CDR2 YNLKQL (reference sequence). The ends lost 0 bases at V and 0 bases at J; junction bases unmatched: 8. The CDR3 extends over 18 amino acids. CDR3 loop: CASSQDLSLGVSAETLYF. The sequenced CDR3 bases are TGTGCCAGCAGCCAAGATCTTTCACTGGGGGTTAGTGCAGAA.

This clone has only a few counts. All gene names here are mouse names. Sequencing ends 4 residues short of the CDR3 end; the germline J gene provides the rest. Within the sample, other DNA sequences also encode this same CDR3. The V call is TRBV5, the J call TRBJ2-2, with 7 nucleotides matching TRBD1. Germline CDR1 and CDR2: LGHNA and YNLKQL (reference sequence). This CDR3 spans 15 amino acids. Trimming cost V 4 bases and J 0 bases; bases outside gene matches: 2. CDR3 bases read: TGTGCCAGCAGCCCCGGACAGGCAAACACCGGG. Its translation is CASSPGQANTG. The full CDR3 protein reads CASSPGQANTGQLYF.

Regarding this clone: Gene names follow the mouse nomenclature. The DNA read from the CDR3 is TGTGCCAGCAGTACGACAGGGGGCAATTCGCCC. Translated: CASSTTGGNSP. The CDR3 as a whole reads CASSTTGGNSPLYF. The rearrangement uses TRBV19 and TRBJ1-6, with 10 bases fitting TRBD1. The observed sequence ends 3 residues before the CDR3 terminus, with the missing tail filled in from the germline J gene. TRBJ1-6 is marked as an open reading frame, function uncertain. V lost 3 bases and J lost 7; bases outside the gene matches: 1. Germline V lookup: CDR1 FNHDT, CDR2 SITEND (reference sequence). The CDR3 loop spans 14 amino acids.

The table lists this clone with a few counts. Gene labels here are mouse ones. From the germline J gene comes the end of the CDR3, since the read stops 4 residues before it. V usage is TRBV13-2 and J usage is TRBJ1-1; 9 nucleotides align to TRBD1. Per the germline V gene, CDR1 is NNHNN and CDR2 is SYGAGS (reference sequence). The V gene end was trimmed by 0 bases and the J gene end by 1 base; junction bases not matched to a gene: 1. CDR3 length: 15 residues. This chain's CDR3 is CASGDVGQGNTEVFF. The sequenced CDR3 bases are TGTGCCAGCGGTGATGTGGGACAGGGGAACACA.

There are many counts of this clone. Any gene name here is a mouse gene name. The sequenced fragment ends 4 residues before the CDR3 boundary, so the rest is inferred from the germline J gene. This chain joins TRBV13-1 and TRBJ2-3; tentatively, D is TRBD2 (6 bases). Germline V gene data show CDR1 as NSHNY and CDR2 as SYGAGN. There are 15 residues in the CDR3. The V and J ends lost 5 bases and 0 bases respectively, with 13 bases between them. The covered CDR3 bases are TGTGCCAGCAGGGTCATACTGGGTAGTGCAGAA. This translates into CASRVILGSAE. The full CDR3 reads CASRVILGSAETLYF.

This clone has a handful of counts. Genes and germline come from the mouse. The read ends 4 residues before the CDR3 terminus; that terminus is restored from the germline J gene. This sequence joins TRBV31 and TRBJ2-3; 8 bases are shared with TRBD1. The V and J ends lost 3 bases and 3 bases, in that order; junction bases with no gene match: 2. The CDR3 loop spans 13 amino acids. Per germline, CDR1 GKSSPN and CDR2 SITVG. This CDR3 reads CAWRQGVAETLYF. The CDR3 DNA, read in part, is TGTGCCTGGAGACAGGGGGTCGCAGAA. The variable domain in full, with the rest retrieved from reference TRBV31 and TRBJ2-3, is AQTIHQWPVAEIKAVGSPLSLGCTIKGKSSPNLYWYWQATGGTLQQLFYSITVGQVESVVQLNLSASRPKDDQFILSTEKLLLSHSGFYLCAWRQGVAETLYFGSGTRLTVL.

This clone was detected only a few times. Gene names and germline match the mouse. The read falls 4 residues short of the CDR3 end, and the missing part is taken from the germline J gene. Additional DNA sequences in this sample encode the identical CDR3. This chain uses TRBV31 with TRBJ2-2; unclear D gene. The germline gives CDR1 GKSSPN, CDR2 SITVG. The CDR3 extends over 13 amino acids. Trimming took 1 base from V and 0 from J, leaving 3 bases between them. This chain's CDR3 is CAWSQTNTGQLYF. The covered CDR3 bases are TGTGCCTGGAGTCAGACAAACACCGGG. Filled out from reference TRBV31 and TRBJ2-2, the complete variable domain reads AQTIHQWPVAEIKAVGSPLSLGCTIKGKSSPNLYWYWQATGGTLQQLFYSITVGQVESVVQLNLSASRPKDDQFILSTEKLLLSHSGFYLCAWSQTNTGQLYFGEGSKLTVL.

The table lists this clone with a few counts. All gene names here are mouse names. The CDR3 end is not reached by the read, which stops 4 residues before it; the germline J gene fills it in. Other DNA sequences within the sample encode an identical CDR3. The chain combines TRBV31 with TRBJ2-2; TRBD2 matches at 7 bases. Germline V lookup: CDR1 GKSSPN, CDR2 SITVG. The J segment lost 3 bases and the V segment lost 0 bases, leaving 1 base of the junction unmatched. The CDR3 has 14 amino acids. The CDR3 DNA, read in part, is TGTGCCTGGAGTCTGCTGGGGGACACCGGG. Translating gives CAWSLLGDTG. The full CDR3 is CAWSLLGDTGQLYF.

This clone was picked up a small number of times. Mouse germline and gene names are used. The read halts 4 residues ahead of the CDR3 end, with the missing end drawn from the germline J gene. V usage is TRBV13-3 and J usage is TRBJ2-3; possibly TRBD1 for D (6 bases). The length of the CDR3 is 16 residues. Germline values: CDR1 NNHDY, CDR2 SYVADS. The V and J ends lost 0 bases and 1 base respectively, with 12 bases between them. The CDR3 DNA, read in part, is TGTGCCAGCAGTGATGCGAGGGGGAAGGGTGCAGAA. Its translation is CASSDARGKGAE. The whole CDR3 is CASSDARGKGAETLYF.

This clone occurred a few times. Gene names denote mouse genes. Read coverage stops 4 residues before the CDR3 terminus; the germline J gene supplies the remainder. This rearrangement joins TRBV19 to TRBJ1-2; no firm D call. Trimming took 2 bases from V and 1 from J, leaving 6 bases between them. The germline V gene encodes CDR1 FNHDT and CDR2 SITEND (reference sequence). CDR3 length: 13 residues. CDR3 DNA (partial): TGTGCCAGCAGTATCCAAATAAACTCC. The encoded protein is CASSIQINS. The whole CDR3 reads CASSIQINSDYTF.

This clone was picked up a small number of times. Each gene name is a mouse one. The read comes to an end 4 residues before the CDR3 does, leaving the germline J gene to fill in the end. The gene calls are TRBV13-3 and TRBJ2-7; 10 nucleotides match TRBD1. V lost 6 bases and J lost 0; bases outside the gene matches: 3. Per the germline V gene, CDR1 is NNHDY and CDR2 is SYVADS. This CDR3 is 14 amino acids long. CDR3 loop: CASNRDRGSYEQYF. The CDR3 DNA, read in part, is TGTGCCAGCAACCGGGACAGGGGCTCCTAT.

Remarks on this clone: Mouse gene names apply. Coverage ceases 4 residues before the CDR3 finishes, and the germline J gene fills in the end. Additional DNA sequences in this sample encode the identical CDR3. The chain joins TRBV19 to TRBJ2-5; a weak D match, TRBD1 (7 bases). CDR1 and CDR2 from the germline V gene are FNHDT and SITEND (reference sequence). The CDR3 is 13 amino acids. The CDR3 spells CASSIRGLDTQYF. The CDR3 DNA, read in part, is TGTGCCAGCAGTATTAGGGGGCTGGAC.

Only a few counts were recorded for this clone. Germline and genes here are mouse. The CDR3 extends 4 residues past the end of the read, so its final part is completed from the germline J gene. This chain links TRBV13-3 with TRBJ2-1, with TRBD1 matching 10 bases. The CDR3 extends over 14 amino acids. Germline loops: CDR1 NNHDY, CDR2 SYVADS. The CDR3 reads CASSGSDRGAEQFF. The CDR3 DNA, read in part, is TGTGCCAGCAGTGGATCGGACAGGGGGGCT.

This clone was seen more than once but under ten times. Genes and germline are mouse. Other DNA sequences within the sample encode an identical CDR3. The CDR3 spells CASSITTYNSPLYF. CDR3 DNA (partial): TGTGCCAGCAGTATAACCACATATAATTCGCCC. The rearrangement uses TRBV19 and TRBJ1-6; D not certain. Read sequence stops 3 residues before the CDR3 end, and the germline J gene provides the missing end. TRBJ1-6 is known as an ORF, though its function is uncertain. The CDR3 sequence is 14 residues long. The V end was cut by 1 base, the J end by 4 bases, with 6 bases between. From germline, CDR1 is FNHDT and CDR2 SITEND (reference sequence).

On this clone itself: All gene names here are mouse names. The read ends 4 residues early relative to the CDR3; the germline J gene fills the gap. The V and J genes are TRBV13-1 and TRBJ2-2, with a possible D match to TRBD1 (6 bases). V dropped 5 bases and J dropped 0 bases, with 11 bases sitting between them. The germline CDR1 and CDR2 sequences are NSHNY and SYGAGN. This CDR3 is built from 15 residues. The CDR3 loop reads CASRRDKPNTGQLYF. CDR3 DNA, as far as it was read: TGTGCCAGCAGGAGGGACAAACCAAACACCGGG.

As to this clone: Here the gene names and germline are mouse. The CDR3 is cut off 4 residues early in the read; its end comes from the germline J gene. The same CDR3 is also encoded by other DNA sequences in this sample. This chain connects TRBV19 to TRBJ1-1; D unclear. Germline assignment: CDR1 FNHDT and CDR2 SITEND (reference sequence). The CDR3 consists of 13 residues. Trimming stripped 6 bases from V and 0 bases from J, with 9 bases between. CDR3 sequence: CASIRQANTEVFF. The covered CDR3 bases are TGTGCCAGCATCCGACAAGCAAACACA.

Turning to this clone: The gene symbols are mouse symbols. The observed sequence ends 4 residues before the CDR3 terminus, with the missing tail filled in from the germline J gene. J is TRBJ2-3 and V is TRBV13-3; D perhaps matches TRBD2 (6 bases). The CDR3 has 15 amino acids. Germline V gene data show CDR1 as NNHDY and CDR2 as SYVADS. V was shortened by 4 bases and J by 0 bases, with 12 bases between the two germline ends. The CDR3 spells CASSYWGSSAETLYF. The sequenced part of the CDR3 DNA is TGTGCCAGCAGTTATTGGGGGTCTAGTGCAGAA.

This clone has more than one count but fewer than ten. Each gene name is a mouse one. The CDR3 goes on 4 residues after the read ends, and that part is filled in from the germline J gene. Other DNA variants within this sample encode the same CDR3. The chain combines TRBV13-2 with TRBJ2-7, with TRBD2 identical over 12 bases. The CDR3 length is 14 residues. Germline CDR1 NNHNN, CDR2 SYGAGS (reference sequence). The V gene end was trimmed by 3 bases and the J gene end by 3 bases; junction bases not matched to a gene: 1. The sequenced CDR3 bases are TGTGCCAGCGGTGGGACTGGGGGGGGCTAT. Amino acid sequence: CASGGTGGGY. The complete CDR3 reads CASGGTGGGYEQYF.

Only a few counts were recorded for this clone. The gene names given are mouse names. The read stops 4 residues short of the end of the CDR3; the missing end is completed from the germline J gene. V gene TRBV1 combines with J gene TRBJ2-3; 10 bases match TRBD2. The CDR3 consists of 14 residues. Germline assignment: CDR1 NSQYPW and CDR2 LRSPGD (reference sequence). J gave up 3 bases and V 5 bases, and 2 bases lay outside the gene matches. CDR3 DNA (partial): TGCACCTGCAGTCCGGGACTGGGGGCAGAA. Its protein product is CTCSPGLGAE. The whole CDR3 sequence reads CTCSPGLGAETLYF.

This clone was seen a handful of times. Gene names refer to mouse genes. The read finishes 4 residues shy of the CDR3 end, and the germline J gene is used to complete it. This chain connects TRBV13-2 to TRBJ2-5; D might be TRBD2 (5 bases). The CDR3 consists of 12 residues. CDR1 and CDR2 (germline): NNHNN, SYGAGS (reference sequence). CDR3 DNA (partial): TGTGCCAGCGGTTGGGGTGAAGAC. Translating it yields CASGWGED. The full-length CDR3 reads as CASGWGEDTQYF.

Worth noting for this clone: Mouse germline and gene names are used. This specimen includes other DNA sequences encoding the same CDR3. The CDR3 sequence is CASRGQGASAETLYF. CDR3 DNA (partial): TGTGCCAGCAGGGGACAGGGGGCTAGTGCAGAA. The rearrangement uses TRBV19 and TRBJ2-3; 12 bases line up with TRBD1. The read comes to an end 4 residues before the CDR3 does, leaving the germline J gene to fill in the end. Losses at the gene ends were 5 bases for V and 0 bases for J; bases not matched to a gene: 1. This CDR3 spans 15 amino acids. CDR1 and CDR2 from the germline V gene are FNHDT and SITEND (reference sequence).